These 18 T cell receptor beta chains were all obtained from the same sample, sequenced in a study of T cells in tuberculosis. Sample time point: new active TB diagnosis, blood taken before or within 7 days of starting treatment. Sequencing was performed with immunoSEQ multiplex PCR; in TCRdb, only in-frame clones are kept and a portion is missing. The sample yields about 33,000 clones, roughly 85% seen once. Sequenced material: PBMCs, taken at tuberculosis diagnosis. Receptor source: an adult with tuberculosis.

The rearrangement links TRBV10-2 to TRBJ2-3, with TRBD2 as a possible D gene (7 bases). Germline CDR1 WSHSY, CDR2 SAAADI. V dropped 0 bases and J dropped 6 bases, with 16 bases sitting between them. The CDR3 is 16 residues long. This CDR3 is CASSESEGEGVDTQYF. The CDR3 DNA follows: TGCGCCAGCAGTGAGTCGGAGGGGGAGGGCGTTGATACGCAGTATTTT.

This clone was counted only a few times. This sequence joins TRBV6-1 and TRBJ1-6, with 9 positions matching TRBD1. The CDR3 length is 13 residues. CDR1 MNHNS and CDR2 SASEGT come from the germline V gene. The V segment lost 8 bases and the J segment 5 bases; nucleotides outside the gene matches: 1. The DNA of the CDR3 is TGTGCCAGCGGGGACAGGGATAATTCACCCCTCCACTTT. Translating gives CASGDRDNSPLHF.

The J gene is TRBJ2-1, the V gene TRBV10-1; D is possibly TRBD2 (6 bases). Trimming took 5 bases from V and 3 from J, leaving 11 bases between them. This CDR3 is 14 amino acids long. CDR1 is WNHNN, CDR2 SYGVQD, per germline (reference sequence). The CDR3, as DNA: TGCGCCAGCAGTCCCCCGGGACTCTACAATGAGCAGTTCTTC. Residues: CASSPPGLYNEQFF.

The chain links TRBV5-4 to TRBJ2-5, with TRBD2 matching over 7 bases. This CDR3 spans 15 amino acids. V shed 6 bases and J 2 bases; nucleotides not matched to a gene: 10. The germline gives CDR1 SGHNT, CDR2 YYREEE (reference sequence). CDR3 bases: TGTGCCAGCACCCCCCACGGGGGGTTACAAGAGACCCAGTACTTC. Translated: CASTPHGGLQETQYF.

This clone was seen once. This chain joins TRBV6-1 and TRBJ2-7; D perhaps matches TRBD1 (6 bases). Germline loops: CDR1 MNHNS, CDR2 SASEGT. Trimming shortened V by 4 bases and J by 1 base, and 14 bases separated the two germline ends. The CDR3 is made up of 15 amino acids. The CDR3 DNA sequence: TGTGCCAGCAGTGCTTGGACAGAAACATCCTACGAGCAGTACTTC. Translation: CASSAWTETSYEQYF.

The CDR3 nucleotides read TGTGCCAGTAGATTGACAGGGGTAGGAAATCAGCCCCAGCATTTT. Amino acid sequence: CASRLTGVGNQPQHF. The chain links TRBV19 to TRBJ1-5, with 8 bases fitting TRBD1. With 6 bases clipped from V and 4 bases from J, the junction kept 8 bases outside the gene matches. The CDR3 is made up of 15 amino acids. The germline gives CDR1 LNHDA, CDR2 SQIVND (reference sequence).

This clone was picked up a small number of times. The sample holds other DNA sequences that translate to the same CDR3. This chain uses TRBV30 with TRBJ1-1, with D tentatively TRBD1 (6 bases). This CDR3 comprises 13 residues. Trimming stripped 0 bases from V and 1 base from J, with 6 bases between. The germline V gene has CDR1 GTSNPN and CDR2 SVGIG (reference sequence). CDR3 sequence reads: CAWSVQGNTEAFF. The CDR3, as DNA: TGTGCCTGGAGTGTACAGGGGAACACTGAAGCTTTCTTT.

The chain carries TRBV7-2 and TRBJ1-3; D not resolved. The length of the CDR3 is 14 residues. The V gene lost 3 bases and the J gene lost 0 bases, with 6 bases spanning the gap. Germline values: CDR1 SGHTA, CDR2 FQGNSA. CDR3 loop: CASSLGSSGNTIYF. In DNA, the CDR3 is TGTGCCAGCAGCTTGGGCAGCTCTGGAAACACCATATATTTT.

V usage is TRBV5-6 and J usage is TRBJ2-5; D possibly corresponds to TRBD2 (6 bases). Germline CDR1 SGHDT, CDR2 YYEEEE. The length of the CDR3 is 18 residues. V lost 3 bases, J lost 5 bases, and 26 bases lay in between. This chain's CDR3 is CASSSIAGGAALGETQYF. The CDR3 nucleotides read TGTGCCAGCAGCTCAATAGCCGGAGGGGCGGCCCTCGGCGAGACCCAGTACTTC.

This chain uses TRBV25-1 with TRBJ1-2; D not certain. V gave up 7 bases and J gave up 7 bases, with 10 bases separating them. CDR3 length: 11 amino acids. Germline values: CDR1 MGHDK, CDR2 SYGVNS. The CDR3 spells CASTGLSGYTF. Here the CDR3 DNA reads TGTGCCAGCACCGGACTCTCTGGCTACACCTTC.

The V call is TRBV19, the J call TRBJ1-5, with D hard to call. Per germline, CDR1 LNHDA and CDR2 SQIVND (reference sequence). V dropped 3 bases and J dropped 9 bases, with 18 bases sitting between them. CDR3 length: 15 amino acids. CDR3: CASSIGYRAAGPQHF. CDR3 coding DNA: TGTGCCAGTAGTATCGGTTACAGAGCGGCTGGGCCCCAGCATTTT. The variable domain in full, completed from reference TRBV19 and TRBJ1-5, reads DGGITQSPKYLFRKEGQNVTLSCEQNLNHDAMYWYRQDPGQGLRLIYYSQIVNDFQKGDIAEGYSVSREKKESFPLTVTSAQKNPTAFYLCASSIGYRAAGPQHFGDGTRLSIL.

CDR3 amino acids: CASSQDFGDGGYTF. The CDR3 nucleotides read TGTGCCAGCAGCCAAGATTTCGGGGATGGTGGCTACACCTTC. V gene TRBV4-2 combines with J gene TRBJ1-2, with unresolved D. CDR3 size: 14 residues. V was trimmed by 0 bases and J by 7 bases, leaving 12 bases between them. Germline CDR1 reads LGHNA; CDR2 reads YNFKEQ.

CDR3 bases: TGTGCCAGCAGCGTAGGCTTAGGCAGGGCGGACAGAACCGGGGAGCTGTTTTTT. It specifies CASSVGLGRADRTGELFF. This chain joins TRBV9 and TRBJ2-2, with TRBD1 as a possible D gene (6 bases). The CDR3 runs 18 residues. V lost 0 bases to trimming and J lost 5 bases, with 20 bases between them. Germline V gene sequence: CDR1 SGDLS, CDR2 YYNGEE.

As DNA, the CDR3 is TGTGCCAGTAGGGAGCGGGGGACCACCGGGGAGCTGTTTTTT. This encodes CASRERGTTGELFF. V usage is TRBV19 and J usage is TRBJ2-2; 8 bases agree with TRBD2. The CDR3 spans 14 residues. Germline V gene data show CDR1 as LNHDA and CDR2 as SQIVND (reference sequence). Trimming took 6 bases from V and 4 from J; bases not matched to a gene: 4.

This chain links TRBV6-5 with TRBJ1-6, with 8 bases matching TRBD1. Per the germline V gene, CDR1 is MNHEY and CDR2 is SVGAGI. Trimming removed 8 bases from V and 8 bases from J; junction bases left unmatched: 2. The CDR3 has 12 amino acids. CDR3 protein: CASRQGYSPLHF. The CDR3 DNA is TGTGCCAGCCGACAGGGGTATTCACCCCTCCACTTT.

The chain's CDR3 is CASGHYISSYNEQFF. The CDR3 DNA reads TGTGCTAGTGGTCACTACATTAGCTCCTACAATGAGCAGTTCTTC. The chain is built from TRBV12-5 and TRBJ2-1; D gene unclear. Germline V gene data show CDR1 as LGHNT and CDR2 as FRNRAP. V was clipped by 5 bases and J by 0 bases, with 11 bases between them. CDR3 length: 15 amino acids.

This clone occurred once. The V call is TRBV6-6, the J call TRBJ1-6; no reliable D call. Germline CDR1 MNHNY, CDR2 SVGAGI (reference sequence). V was trimmed by 0 bases and J by 8 bases, leaving 5 bases between them. The CDR3 contains 13 residues. The CDR3 bases are TGTGCCAGCAGTTACTCGCCGGATTCACCCCTCCACTTT. Amino acid sequence: CASSYSPDSPLHF.

The chain uses TRBV2 and TRBJ2-7, with 8 bases fitting TRBD1. The CDR3 sequence is 16 residues long. V shed 6 bases, J shed 1 base, and the junction held 11 bases outside the gene matches. Germline V gene data show CDR1 as SNHLY and CDR2 as FYNNEI. CDR3 amino acids: CASSPRQGLGSYEQYF. As DNA, the CDR3 is TGTGCCAGCAGCCCCCGACAGGGGTTGGGGTCCTACGAGCAGTACTTC.